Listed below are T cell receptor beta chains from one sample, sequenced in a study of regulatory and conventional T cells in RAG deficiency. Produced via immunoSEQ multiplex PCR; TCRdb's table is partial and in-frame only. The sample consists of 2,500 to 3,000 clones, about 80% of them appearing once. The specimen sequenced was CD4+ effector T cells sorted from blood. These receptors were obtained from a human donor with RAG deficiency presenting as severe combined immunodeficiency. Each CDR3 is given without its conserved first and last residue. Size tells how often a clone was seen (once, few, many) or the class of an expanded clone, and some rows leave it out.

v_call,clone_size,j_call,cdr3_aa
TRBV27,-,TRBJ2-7,ASRDRGRFEQY
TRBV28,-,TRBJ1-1,ASSLQGMEAF
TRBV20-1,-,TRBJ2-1,SADTYNEQF
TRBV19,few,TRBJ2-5,ASSITGGWETQY
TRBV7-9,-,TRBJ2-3,ASSSGGTDTQY
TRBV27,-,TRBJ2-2,ASSPQNTGELF
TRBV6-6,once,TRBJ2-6,ASTLTSGANVLT
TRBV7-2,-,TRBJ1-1,ASSLVYSPNTEAF
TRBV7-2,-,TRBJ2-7,ASSLGPQHSYEQY
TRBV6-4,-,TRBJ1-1,ASSDSWGTEAF
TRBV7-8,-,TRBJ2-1,ASSSLVGSYNEQF
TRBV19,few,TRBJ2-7,ASSPIPQAGSRLYEQY
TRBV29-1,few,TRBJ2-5,SVRLFAETQY
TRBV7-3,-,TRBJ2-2,ASNDRVNTGELF
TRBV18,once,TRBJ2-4,ASSLIAKNIQY
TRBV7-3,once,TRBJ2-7,ASSLGVYEQY
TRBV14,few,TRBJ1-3,ASSRFGNTIY
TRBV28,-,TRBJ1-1,ASSFSSTGATEAF
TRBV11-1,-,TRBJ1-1,ASSRQGGNTEAF
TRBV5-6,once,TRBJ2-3,ASSSQRGRADTQY
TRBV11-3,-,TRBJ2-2,ASSLRWGGNTGELF
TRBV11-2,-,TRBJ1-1,ASSMTGFLNTEAF
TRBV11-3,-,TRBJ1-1,ASSLGMNTEAF
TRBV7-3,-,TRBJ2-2,ASSLPGVTGELF
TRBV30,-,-,AWSVLGYEQY
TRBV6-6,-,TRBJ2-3,ASSTSRRGLDTQY
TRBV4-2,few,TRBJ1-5,ASSQERNQPQH
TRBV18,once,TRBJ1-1,ASTPITQGTEAF
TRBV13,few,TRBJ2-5,ASSFDRGQQETQY
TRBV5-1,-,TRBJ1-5,ASSFYALTDSNQPQH
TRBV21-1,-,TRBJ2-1,ASRMLLLHHSDNEQF
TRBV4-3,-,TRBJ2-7,ASSQDQYPRVGLMEQY
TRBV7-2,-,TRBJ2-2,ASSSEPSNTGELF
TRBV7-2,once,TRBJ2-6,ASSLGGPGANVLT
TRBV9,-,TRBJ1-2,ASSVGVGNYGYT
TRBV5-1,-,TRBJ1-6,ASSLEMGSPLH
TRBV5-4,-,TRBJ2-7,ASRLAGVYEQY
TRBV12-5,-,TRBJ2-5,ASGLVLGPSGGTQY
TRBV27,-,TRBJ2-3,ASSFQGYTDTQY
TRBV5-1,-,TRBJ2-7,ASSLSTGGVEQY
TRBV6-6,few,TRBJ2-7,ASVKGYEQY
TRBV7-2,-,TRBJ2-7,ASSADRGHEQY
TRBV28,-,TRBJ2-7,ASSFEYLINYEQY